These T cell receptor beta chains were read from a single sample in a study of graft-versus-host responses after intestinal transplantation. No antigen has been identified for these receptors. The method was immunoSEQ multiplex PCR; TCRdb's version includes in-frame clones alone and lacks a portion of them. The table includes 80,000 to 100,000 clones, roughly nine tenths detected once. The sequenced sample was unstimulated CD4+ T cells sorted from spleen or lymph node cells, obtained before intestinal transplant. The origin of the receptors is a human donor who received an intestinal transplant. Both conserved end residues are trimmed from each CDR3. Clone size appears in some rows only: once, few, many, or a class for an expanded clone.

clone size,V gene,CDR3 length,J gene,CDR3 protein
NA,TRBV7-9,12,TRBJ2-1,ASSLLAGPERQF
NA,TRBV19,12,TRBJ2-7,ASRSSGGTYEQY
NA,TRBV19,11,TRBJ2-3,ASSAGVGDTQY
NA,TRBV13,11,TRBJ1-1,ASSLQGFTEAF
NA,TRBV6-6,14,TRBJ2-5,ASSYYRDRGEQTQY
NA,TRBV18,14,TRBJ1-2,ASSPRRGQKGHGYT
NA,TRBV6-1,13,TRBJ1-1,ASRKRQGASPVAF
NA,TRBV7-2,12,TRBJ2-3,ASSLAAGLDTQY
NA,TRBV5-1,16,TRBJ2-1,ASSSHMIAGVGYNEQF
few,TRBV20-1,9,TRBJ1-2,SARSNYGYT
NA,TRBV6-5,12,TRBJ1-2,AGSYRGTSYGYT
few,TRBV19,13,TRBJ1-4,ASSPRQALNEKLF
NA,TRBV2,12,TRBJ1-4,ASSDRGFNEKLF
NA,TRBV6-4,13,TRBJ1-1,ASSDFVGGNTEAF
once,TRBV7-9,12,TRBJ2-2,ASNPGAGTGELF
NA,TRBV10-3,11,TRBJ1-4,AISESGGEKLF
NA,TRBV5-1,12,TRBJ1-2,ASSGTGPLYGYT